This T cell receptor beta chain was profiled in a study of OX40 agonist ivuxolimab in advanced cancers. Looking at the study overall: The costimulatory receptor OX40 (CD134) was targeted by ivuxolimab, a fully human IgG2 agonistic monoclonal antibody. The paper covers the monotherapy dose-escalation part of the phase I ivuxolimab trial, which included N ≈ 50 patients. Peripheral TCRbeta sequencing was intended to test whether TCR sequence diversity was altered and clonal T-cell expansion was caused by ivuxolimab. Intravenous ivuxolimab was administered to patients every 2 weeks at six dose levels: 0.01, 0.1, 0.3, 1.5, 3 and 10 mg/kg. Of the 50 to 55 dose-escalation patients, hepatocellular carcinoma was present in some 19, melanoma in approximately 15, renal cell carcinoma in 9 and head and neck cancer in 9. A male proportion of 70% to 90% and a mean age of 60 years, ranging from about 20 to 80, were recorded for the dose-escalation cohort. Prior anti-PD-1, anti-PD-L1 or anti-CTLA-4 therapy was permitted, and checkpoint inhibitors had been received by about 37% of dose-escalation patients. Partial responses occurred in three dose-escalation patients, of whom one had hepatocellular carcinoma and two had cutaneous melanoma.

In this sample, this clone turned up once. Which antigen it targets is not known. No much larger clonotype is one base removed from it; base qualities were not supplied. Findings and caveats that apply to the study as a whole: After ivuxolimab, more expanded clones were found on average in CD8+ T cells than in CD4+ T cells. In partial responders in the 0.1-3.0 mg/kg groups, normalized peripheral clonal expansion was found to be among the lowest, especially among CD8+ T cells. At doses of 0.1 to 3.0 mg/kg, clonal expansion of both CD4+ and CD8+ T cells in blood was seen between baseline and week 6. The antigen specificity of the clonally expanded peripheral T cells was not determined. Low levels of normalized T-cell clonal expansion were also seen in some patients who did not respond.

Genomic DNA was isolated from the sorted cells so that the TCRbeta CDR3 region could be sequenced. The immunoSEQ Assay was used to sequence the TCRbeta CDR3 regions. Entries here come from immuneACCESS through TCRdb and include only in-frame sequences with V and J called. Some clones fail to appear in such tables; in the studies checked, an unresolved V gene covers under half of the shortfall, and the cause of the remainder is unknown. Across this sample there are about 48,000 clones, with roughly 86% seen only once. The ten largest clones capture 1.9% of the sample. The CDR3 starts with the cysteine, ends with the phenylalanine, and has 16 residues. Only the CDR3 region is kept as DNA, spanning 48 bases read in frame from base 1. CDR1 and CDR2, looked up from the germline V gene, are MNHEY and SVGAGI. Unmatched junction bases come to 6, with V trimmed by 0 bases and J by 1 base. The trial excluded patients who had a history of autoimmune disease or were on systemic immunosuppression. In every dose cohort, peripheral blood was drawn for TCR sequencing at baseline, cycle 4 day 1, and cycle 7 day 1. The samples were drawn from a first-in-human, open-label, multicenter phase I dose-escalation trial of ivuxolimab. Adults with locally advanced or metastatic melanoma, renal cell carcinoma, hepatocellular carcinoma or head and neck squamous cell carcinoma were enrolled in the trial. Before TCR sequencing, CD4+ and CD8+ T cells were separately sorted from peripheral blood.

The chain links TRBV6-5 with TRBJ2-7; 7 junctional bases match TRBD2. The source material was CD4+ or CD8+ T cells sorted from blood, sampled in a trial of the OX40 agonist ivuxolimab. The TCR originated in an adult with an advanced solid tumor such as melanoma, head and neck, liver or kidney cancer. The nucleotide sequence reads as follows: TGTGCCAGCAGTTACTCGTTGCTAGCGGAATCCTACGAGCAGTACTTC. Protein translation: CASSYSLLAESYEQYF.